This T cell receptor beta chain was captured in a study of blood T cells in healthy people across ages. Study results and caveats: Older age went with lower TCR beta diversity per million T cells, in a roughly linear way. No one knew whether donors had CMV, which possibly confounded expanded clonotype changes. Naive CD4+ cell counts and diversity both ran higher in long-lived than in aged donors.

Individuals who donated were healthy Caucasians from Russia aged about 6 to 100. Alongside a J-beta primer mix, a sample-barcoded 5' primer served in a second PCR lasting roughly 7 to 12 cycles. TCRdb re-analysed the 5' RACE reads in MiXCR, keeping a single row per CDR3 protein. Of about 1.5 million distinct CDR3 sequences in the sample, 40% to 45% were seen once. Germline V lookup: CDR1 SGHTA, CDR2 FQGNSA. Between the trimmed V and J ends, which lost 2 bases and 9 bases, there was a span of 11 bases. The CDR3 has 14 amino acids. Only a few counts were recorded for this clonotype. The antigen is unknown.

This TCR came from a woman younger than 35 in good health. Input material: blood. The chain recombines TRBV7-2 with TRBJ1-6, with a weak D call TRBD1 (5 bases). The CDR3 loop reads CASSLLGDGSPLHF. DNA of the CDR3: TGTGCCAGCAGCTTACTAGGGGATGGTTCACCCCTCCACTTT.